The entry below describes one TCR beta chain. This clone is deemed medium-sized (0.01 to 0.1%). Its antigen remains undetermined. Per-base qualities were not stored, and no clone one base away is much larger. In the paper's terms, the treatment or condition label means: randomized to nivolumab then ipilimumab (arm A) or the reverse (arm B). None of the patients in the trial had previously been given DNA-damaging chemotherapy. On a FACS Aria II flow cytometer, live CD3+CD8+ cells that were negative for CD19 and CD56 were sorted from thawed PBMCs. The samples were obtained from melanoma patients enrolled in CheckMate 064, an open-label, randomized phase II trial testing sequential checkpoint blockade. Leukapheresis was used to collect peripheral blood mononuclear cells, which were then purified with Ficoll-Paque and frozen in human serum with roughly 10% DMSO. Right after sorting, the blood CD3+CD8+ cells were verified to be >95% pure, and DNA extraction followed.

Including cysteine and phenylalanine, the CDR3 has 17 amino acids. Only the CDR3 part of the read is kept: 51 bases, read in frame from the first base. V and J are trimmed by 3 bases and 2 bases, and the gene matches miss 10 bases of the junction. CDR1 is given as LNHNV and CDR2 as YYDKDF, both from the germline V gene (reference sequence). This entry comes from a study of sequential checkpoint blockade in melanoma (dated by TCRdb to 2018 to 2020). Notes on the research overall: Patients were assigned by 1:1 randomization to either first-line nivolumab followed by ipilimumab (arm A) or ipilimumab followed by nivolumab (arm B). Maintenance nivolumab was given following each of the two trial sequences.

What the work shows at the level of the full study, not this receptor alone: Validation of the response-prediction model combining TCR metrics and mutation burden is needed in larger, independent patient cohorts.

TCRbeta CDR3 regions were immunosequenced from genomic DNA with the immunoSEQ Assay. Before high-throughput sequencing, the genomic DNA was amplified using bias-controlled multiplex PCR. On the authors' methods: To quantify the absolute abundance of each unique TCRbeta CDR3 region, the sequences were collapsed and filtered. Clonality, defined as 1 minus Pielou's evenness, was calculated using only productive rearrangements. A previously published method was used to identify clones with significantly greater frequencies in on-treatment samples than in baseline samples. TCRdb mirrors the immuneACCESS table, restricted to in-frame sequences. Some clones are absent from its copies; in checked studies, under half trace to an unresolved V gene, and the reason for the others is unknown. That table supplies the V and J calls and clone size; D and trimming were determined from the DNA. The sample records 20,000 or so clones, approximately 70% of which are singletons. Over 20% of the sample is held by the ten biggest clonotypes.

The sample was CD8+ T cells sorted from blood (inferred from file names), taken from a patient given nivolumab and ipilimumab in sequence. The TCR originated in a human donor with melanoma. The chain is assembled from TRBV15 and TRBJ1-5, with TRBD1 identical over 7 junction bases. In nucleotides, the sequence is TGTGCCACCAGCAGTACTTTCGACAGGGATGGCAATCAGCCCCAGCATTTT. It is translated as CATSSTFDRDGNQPQHF.